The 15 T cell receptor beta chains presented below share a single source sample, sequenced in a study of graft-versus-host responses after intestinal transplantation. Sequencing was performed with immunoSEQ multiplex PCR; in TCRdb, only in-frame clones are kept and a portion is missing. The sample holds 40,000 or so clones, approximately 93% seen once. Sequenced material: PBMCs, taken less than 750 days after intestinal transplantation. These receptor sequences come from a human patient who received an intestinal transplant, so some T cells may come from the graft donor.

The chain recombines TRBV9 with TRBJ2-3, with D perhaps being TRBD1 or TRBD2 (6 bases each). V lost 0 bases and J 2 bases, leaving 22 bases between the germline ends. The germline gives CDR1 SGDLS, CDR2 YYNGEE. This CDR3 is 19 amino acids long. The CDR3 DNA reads TGTGCCAGCAGCGTAGAGGGGGGAAATGGGGGCCTATCCACAGATACGCAGTATTTT. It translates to CASSVEGGNGGLSTDTQYF.

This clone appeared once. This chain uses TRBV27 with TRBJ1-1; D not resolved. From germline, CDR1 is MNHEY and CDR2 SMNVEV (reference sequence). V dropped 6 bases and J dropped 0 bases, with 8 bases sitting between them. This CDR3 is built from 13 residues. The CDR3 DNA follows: TGTGCCAGCAGGAGGGTCGTGAACACTGAAGCTTTCTTT. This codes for CASRRVVNTEAFF.

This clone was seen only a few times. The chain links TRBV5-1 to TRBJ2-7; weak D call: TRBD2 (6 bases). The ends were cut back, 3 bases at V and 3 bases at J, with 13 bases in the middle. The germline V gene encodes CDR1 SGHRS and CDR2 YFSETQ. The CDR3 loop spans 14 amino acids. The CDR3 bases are TGCGCCAGCAGCTGGGGGGACTGGGACTACGAGCAGTACTTC. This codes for CASSWGDWDYEQYF.

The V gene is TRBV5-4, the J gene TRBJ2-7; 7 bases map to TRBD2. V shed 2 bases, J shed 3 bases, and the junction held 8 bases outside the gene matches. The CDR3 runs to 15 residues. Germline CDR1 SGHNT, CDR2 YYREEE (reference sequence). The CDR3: CASSFGGLEDYEQYF. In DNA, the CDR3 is TGTGCCAGCAGCTTTGGCGGACTAGAGGACTACGAGCAGTACTTC. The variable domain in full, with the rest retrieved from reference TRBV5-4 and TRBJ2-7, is ETGVTQSPTHLIKTRGQQVTLRCSSQSGHNTVSWYQQALGQGPQFIFQYYREEENGRGNFPPRFSGLQFPNYSSELNVNALELDDSALYLCASSFGGLEDYEQYFGPGTRLTVT.

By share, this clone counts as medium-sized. The CDR3 DNA is TGTGCCAGCAGTGAAGCGCCTAGCGGGGCCTACGAGCAGTACTTC. As protein: CASSEAPSGAYEQYF. V is TRBV6-1 and J is TRBJ2-7; 9 bases agree with TRBD2. V trimming: 0 bases; J trimming: 2 bases; junction bases outside the gene matches: 2. Germline CDR1 and CDR2: MNHNS and SASEGT. The CDR3 spans 15 residues.

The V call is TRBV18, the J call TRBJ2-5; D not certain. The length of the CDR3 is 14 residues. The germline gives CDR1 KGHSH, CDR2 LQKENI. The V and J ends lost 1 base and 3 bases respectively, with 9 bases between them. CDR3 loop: CASSPRVKEETQYF. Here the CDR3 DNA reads TGTGCCAGCTCACCACGGGTCAAAGAAGAGACCCAGTACTTC.

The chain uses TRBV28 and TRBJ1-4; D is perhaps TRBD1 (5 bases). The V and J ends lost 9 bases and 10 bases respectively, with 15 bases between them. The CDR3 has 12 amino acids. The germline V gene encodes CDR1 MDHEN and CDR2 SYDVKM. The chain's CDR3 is CASRLTGGKLFF. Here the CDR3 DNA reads TGTGCCAGTAGGTTAACCGGGGGAAAACTGTTTTTT.

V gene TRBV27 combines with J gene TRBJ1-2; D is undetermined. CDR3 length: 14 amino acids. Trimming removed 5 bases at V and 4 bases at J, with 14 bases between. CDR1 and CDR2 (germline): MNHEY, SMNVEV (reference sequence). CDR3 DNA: TGTGCCAGCAGTCGAGGCCCACATTTCTATGGCTACACCTTC. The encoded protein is CASSRGPHFYGYTF.

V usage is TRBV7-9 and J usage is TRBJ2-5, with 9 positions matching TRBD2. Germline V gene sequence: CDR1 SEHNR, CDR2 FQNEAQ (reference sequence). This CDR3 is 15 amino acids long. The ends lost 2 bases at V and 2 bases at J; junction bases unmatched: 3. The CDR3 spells CASSLTLAGQETQYF. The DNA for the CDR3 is TGTGCCAGCAGCTTAACACTAGCGGGTCAAGAGACCCAGTACTTC.

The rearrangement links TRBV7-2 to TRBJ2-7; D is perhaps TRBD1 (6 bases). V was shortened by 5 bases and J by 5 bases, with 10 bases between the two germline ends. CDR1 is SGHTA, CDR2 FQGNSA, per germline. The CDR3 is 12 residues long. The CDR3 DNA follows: TGTGCCAGCAGCCTACAGGGAGACGAGCAGTACTTC. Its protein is CASSLQGDEQYF.

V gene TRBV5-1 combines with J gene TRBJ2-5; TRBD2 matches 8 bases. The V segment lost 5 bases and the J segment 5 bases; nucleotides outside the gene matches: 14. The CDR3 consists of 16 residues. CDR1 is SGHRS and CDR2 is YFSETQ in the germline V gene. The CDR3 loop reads CASRPPIRGGRETQYF. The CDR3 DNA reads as TGCGCCAGCAGGCCCCCCATCCGGGGGGGCCGGGAGACCCAGTACTTC.

Here the CDR3 reads CASYGSSYNEQFF. DNA of the CDR3: TGTGCCAGCTACGGAAGCTCCTACAATGAGCAGTTCTTC. The chain has TRBV6-5 and TRBJ2-1; D is uncertain. CDR1 is MNHEY and CDR2 is SVGAGI in the germline V gene. The length of the CDR3 is 13 residues. Trimming pared 8 bases from V and 0 bases from J, leaving 8 bases between.

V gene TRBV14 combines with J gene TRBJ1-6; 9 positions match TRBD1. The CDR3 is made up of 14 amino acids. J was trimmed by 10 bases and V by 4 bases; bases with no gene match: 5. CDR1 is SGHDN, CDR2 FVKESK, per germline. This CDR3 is CASSRTGAGSPLHF. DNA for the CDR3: TGTGCCAGCAGCCGGACAGGGGCGGGGTCACCCCTCCACTTT. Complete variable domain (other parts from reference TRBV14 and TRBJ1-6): EAGVTQFPSHSVIEKGQTVTLRCDPISGHDNLYWYRRVMGKEIKFLLHFVKESKQDESGMPNNRFLAERTGGTYSTLKVQPAELEDSGVYFCASSRTGAGSPLHFGNGTRLTVT.

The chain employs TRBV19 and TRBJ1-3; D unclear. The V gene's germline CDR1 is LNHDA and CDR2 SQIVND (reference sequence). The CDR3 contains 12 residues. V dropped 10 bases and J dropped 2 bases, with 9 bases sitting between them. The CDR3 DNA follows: TGTGCCACCTCCTTGGCTGGAAACACCATATATTTT. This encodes CATSLAGNTIYF.

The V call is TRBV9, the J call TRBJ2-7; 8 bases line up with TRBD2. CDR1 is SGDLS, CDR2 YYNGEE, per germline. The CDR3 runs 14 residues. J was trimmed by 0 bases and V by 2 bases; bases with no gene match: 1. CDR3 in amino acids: CASSVSGNSYEQYF. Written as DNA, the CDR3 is TGTGCCAGCAGCGTTAGCGGGAACTCCTACGAGCAGTACTTC.